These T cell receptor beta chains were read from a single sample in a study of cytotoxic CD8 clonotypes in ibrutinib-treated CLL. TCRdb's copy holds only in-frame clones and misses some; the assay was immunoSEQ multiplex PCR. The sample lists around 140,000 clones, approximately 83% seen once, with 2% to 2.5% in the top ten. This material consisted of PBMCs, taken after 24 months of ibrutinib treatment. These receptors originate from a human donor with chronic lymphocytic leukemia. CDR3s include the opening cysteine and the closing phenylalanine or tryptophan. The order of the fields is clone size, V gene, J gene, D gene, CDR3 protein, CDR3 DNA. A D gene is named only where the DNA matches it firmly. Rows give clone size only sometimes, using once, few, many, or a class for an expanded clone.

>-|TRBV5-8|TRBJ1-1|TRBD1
CASSLGAMTGTEAFF
TGTGCCAGCAGCTTGGGTGCGATGACAGGGACTGAAGCTTTCTTT
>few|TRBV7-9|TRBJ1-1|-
CASSLALVNTEAFF
TGTGCCAGCAGCTTAGCTCTAGTGAACACTGAAGCTTTCTTT
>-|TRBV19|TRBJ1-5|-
CASSIRGPSNQPQHF
TGTGCCAGTAGTATTCGAGGGCCCTCCAATCAGCCCCAGCATTTT
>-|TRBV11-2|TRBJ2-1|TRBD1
CASSWTGDNEQFF
TGTGCCAGCAGCTGGACAGGGGACAATGAGCAGTTCTTC
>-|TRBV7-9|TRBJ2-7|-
CASSLVSWGEESYEQYF
TGTGCCAGCAGCTTAGTGTCCTGGGGCGAGGAGTCCTACGAGCAGTACTTC
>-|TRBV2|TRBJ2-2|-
CASSVSETGELFF
TGTGCCAGCAGTGTATCGGAGACCGGGGAGCTGTTTTTT
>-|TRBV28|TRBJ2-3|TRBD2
CASVPASGRYTDTQYF
TGTGCCAGCGTACCCGCTAGCGGGAGGTACACAGATACGCAGTATTTT
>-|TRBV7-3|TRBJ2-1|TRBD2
CASSAGLAGNEQFF
TGTGCCAGCAGCGCCGGACTAGCGGGGAATGAGCAGTTCTTC
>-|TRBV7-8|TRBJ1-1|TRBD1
CASSLGQSNTEAFF
TGTGCCAGCAGCTTGGGACAGTCGAACACTGAAGCTTTCTTT
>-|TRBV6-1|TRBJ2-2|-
CASALSGGGTGELFF
TGTGCCAGCGCCCTCAGTGGTGGCGGCACCGGGGAGCTGTTTTTT
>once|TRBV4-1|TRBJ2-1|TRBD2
CASSQSHGGAEQFF
TGCGCCAGCAGCCAATCTCACGGGGGGGCTGAGCAGTTCTTC
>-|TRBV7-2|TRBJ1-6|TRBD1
CASSSGQGSSPLHF
TGTGCCAGCAGCTCGGGACAGGGGAGTTCACCCCTCCACTTT
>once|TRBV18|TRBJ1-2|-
CASSPSGNYGYTF
TGTGCCAGCTCACCTTCCGGAAACTATGGCTACACCTTC
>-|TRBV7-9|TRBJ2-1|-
CASSLAPNEQFF
TGTGCCAGCAGCTTAGCGCCCAATGAGCAGTTCTTC
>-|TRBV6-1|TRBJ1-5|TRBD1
CASSESTGGHQPQHF
TGTGCCAGCAGTGAAAGTACAGGGGGACATCAGCCCCAGCATTTT
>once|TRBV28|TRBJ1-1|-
CASSLSKGGRGPAFF
TGTGCCAGCAGTTTAAGTAAGGGCGGGAGAGGACCAGCTTTCTTT
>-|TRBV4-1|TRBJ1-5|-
CASSQDARSRSNQPQHF
TGCGCCAGCAGCCAAGATGCCAGGTCGAGGAGCAATCAGCCCCAGCATTTT
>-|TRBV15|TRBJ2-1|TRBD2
CATSRGDGGYNEQFF
TGTGCCACCAGCAGAGGGGACGGGGGGTACAATGAGCAGTTCTTC
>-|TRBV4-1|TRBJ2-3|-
CASSQDPTQAQYF
TGCGCCAGCAGCCAAGATCCTACTCAGGCGCAGTATTTT
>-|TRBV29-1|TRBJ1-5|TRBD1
CSVGGTGGQPQHF
TGCAGCGTCGGGGGGACAGGGGGTCAGCCCCAGCATTTT